The present TCR beta chain was sequenced within a study of immune evolution from preneoplasia to lung adenocarcinoma. Study results and caveats: Normal lung had the highest top T cell clone frequencies. Compared with EGFR-mutant or double wild-type lesions, KRAS-mutant nodules were more clonal.

Profiled with immunoSEQ multiplex PCR; TCRdb holds only in-frame clones, not every one. The table records fewer than 8,500 clones, roughly 84% of them present only once. The V gene's germline CDR1 is SNHLY and CDR2 FYNNEI. This CDR3 is 15 amino acids long. V was cut by 6 bases and J by 0 bases, with 12 bases left in between. In this sample, this clone turned up once. Its antigen is still unknown. H&E slides confirmed each diagnosis, reviewed by two pathologists independently. Nucleic acids came from premalignant or tumor cells enriched by macro-dissection. The receptor was isolated from a person over 45 with lung adenocarcinoma. The chain links TRBV2 to TRBJ1-5, with a possible D match to TRBD1 (5 bases). Sequencing used FFPE minimally invasive lung adenocarcinoma tissue. CDR3 amino acids: CASRWAGSSNQPQHF. The CDR3 DNA is TGTGCCAGCAGGTGGGCAGGGAGTAGCAATCAGCCCCAGCATTTT.